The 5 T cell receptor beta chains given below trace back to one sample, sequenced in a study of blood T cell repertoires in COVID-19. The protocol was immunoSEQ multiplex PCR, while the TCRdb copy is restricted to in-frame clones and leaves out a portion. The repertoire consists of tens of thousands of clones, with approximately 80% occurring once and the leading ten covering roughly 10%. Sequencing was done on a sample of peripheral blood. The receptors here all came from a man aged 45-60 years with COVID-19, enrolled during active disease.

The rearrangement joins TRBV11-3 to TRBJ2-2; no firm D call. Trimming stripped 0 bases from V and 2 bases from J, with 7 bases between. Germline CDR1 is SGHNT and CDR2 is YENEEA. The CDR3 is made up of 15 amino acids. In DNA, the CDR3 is TGTGCCAGCAGCTTAGATGTCCTTAACACCGGGGAGCTGTTTTTT. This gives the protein CASSLDVLNTGELFF.

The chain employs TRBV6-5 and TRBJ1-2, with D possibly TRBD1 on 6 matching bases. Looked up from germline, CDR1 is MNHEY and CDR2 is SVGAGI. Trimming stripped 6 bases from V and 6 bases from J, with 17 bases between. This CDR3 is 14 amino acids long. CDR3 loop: CASRLRGGGDGYTF. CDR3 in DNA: TGTGCCAGCAGACTCCGAGGGGGGGGAGATGGCTACACCTTC.

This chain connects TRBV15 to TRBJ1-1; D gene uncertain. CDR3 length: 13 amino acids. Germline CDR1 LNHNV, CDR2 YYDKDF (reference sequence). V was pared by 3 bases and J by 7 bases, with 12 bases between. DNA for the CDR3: TGTGCCACCAGCAGCCTCGGACTGAGTGAAGCTTTCTTT. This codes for CATSSLGLSEAFF.

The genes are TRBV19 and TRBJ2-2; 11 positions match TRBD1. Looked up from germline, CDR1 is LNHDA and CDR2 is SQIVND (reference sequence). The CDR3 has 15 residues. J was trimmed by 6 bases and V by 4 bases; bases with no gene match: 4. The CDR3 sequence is CASSNGQGAAGELFF. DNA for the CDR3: TGTGCCAGTAGTAACGGACAGGGGGCGGCCGGGGAGCTGTTTTTT. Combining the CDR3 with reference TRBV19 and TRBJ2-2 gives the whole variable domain DGGITQSPKYLFRKEGQNVTLSCEQNLNHDAMYWYRQDPGQGLRLIYYSQIVNDFQKGDIAEGYSVSREKKESFPLTVTSAQKNPTAFYLCASSNGQGAAGELFFGEGSRLTVL.

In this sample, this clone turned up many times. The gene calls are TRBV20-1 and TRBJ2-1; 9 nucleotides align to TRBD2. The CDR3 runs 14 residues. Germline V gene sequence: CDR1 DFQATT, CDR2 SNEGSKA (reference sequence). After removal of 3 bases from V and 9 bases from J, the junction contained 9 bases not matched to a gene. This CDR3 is CSASRREGLGEQFF. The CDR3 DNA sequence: TGCAGTGCTAGTCGGCGGGAGGGCCTAGGTGAGCAGTTCTTC.